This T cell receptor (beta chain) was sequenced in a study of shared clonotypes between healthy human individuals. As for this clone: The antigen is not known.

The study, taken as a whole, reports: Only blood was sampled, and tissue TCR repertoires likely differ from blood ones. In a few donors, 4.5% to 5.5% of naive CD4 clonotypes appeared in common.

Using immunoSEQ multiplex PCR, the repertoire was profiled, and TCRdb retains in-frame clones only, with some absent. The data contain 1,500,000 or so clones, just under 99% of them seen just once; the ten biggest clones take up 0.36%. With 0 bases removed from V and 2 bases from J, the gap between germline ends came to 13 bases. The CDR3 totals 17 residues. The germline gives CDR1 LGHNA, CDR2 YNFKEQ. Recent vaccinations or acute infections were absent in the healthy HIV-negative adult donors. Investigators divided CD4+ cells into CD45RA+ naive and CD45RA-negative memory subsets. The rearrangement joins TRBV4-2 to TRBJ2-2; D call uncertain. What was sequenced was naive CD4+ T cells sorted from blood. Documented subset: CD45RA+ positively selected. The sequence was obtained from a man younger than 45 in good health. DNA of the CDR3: TGTGCCAGCAGCCAAGATCACCGGGCCCTAAACACCGGGGAGCTGTTTTTT. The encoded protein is CASSQDHRALNTGELFF.